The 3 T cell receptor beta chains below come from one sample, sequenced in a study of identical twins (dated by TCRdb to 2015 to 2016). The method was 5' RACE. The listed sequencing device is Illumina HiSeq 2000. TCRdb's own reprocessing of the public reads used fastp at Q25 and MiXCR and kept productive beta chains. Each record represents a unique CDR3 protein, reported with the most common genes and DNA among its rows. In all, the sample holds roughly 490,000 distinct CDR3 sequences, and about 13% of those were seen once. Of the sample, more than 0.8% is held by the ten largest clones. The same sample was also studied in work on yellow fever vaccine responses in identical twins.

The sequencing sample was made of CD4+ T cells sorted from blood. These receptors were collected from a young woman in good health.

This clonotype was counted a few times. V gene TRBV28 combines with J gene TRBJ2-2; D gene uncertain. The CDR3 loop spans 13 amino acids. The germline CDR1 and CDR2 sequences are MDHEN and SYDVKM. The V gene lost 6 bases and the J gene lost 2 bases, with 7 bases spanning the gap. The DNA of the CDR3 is TGTGCCAGCAGGAACCATAACACCGGGGAGCTGTTTTTT. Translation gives CASRNHNTGELFF.

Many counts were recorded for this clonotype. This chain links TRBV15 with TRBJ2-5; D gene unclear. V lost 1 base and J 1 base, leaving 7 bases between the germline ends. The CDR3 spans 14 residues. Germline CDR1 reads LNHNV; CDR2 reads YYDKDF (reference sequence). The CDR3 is CATSRATTQETQYF. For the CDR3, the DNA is TGTGCCACCAGCAGAGCTACAACCCAAGAGACCCAGTACTTC. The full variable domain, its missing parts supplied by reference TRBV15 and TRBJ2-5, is DAMVIQNPRYQVTQFGKPVTLSCSQTLNHNVMYWYQQKSSQAPKLLFHYYDKDFNNEADTPDNFQSRRPNTSFCFLDIRSPGLGDTAMYLCATSRATTQETQYFGPGTRLLVL.

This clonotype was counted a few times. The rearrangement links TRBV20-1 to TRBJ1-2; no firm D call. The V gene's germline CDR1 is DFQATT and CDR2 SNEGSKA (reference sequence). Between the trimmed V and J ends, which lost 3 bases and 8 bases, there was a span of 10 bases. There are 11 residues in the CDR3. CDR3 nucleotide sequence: TGCAGTGCTAGGCACGGGTTGGGCTACACCTTC. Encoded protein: CSARHGLGYTF.